This entry features one T cell receptor beta chain sequence. As yet, its antigen is unknown. This PCR relied on a set of 60 Vbeta primers and 13 Jbeta primers. Assay used: immunoSEQ multiplex PCR; TCRdb lists only in-frame clones, some missing. The specimen's table records about 32,000 clones. This record comes from a study of cytomegalovirus exposure and HLA in healthy donors. Findings of the study overall: A reported reduction in N-insertions relative to the roughly 700-donor mean was seen in an Asian-associated ancestry cluster in a later analysis.

The germline CDR1 and CDR2 sequences are LNHDA and SQIVND (reference sequence). CDR3 length equals 15 residues. V dropped 0 bases and J dropped 9; count of bases not matched to a gene: 8. The chain combines TRBV19 with TRBJ1-5, with 7 nucleotides matching TRBD1. Sequenced material: PBMCs. This clonotype was obtained from a female donor in good health and CMV-seronegative. The CDR3, as DNA: TGTGCCAGTAGTATAGATCCAGGGGGGCTTCGGCCCCAGCATTTT. Translation gives CASSIDPGGLRPQHF. The complete variable domain, with remaining parts taken from reference TRBV19 and TRBJ1-5, reads DGGITQSPKYLFRKEGQNVTLSCEQNLNHDAMYWYRQDPGQGLRLIYYSQIVNDFQKGDIAEGYSVSREKKESFPLTVTSAQKNPTAFYLCASSIDPGGLRPQHFGDGTRLSIL.